Sequencing of this TCR beta chain was carried out in a study of cytomegalovirus exposure and HLA in healthy donors. Study-wide results and limits: V- and J-gene trimming of TCR beta was linked (in a later analysis) to a missense DCLRE1C variant. Presence/absence analyses supposed approximately even sequencing depth among donors.

This clone was counted a single time. The antigen remains unidentified. The junction departs from the called germline gene at one end, perhaps through a read error. The primer mix had 60 Vbeta and 13 Jbeta primers. Assay used: immunoSEQ multiplex PCR; TCRdb lists only in-frame clones, some missing. This table holds roughly 150,000 clones, around four fifths found once. This CDR3 has 17 residues. CDR1 and CDR2 from the germline V gene are SGHTS and YDEGEE. The rearrangement joins TRBV5-8 to TRBJ2-7; 7 nucleotides agree with TRBD1. This sequence originates from a male donor in good health and CMV-seronegative. The sample comprised PBMCs. CDR3 coding DNA: TGTGCCAGCAGCCAAAACCTGGTGGGACAGCCCGACCACGAGCAGTGCTTC. It yields the protein CASSQNLVGQPDHEQCF. Full variable domain (remainder filled in from reference TRBV5-8 and TRBJ2-7): EAGVTQSPTHLIKTRGQQATLRCSPISGHTSVYWYQQALGLGLQFLLWYDEGEERNRGNFPPRFSGRQFPNYSSELNVNALELEDSALYLCASSQNLVGQPDHEQCFGPGTRLTVT.